This T cell receptor (beta chain) was identified in a study of graft-versus-host responses after intestinal transplantation. The protocol was immunoSEQ multiplex PCR, while the TCRdb copy is restricted to in-frame clones and leaves out a portion. In the table there are 90,000 to 150,000 clones, roughly 91% of which are singletons. V was pared by 2 bases and J by 9 bases, with 10 bases of the junction left unmatched. This CDR3 contains 15 residues. Germline values: CDR1 LNHDA, CDR2 SQIVND (reference sequence). Concerning this clone: As yet, its antigen is unknown.

The chain is built from TRBV19 and TRBJ1-1, with 9 bases aligning to TRBD1. Sample: unstimulated CD4+ T cells sorted from spleen or lymph node cells, taken before intestinal transplant. This receptor was identified in a human donor who received an intestinal transplant. CDR3 residues: CASSIPGQGNVQAFF. For the CDR3, the DNA is TGTGCCAGTAGTATACCGGGACAGGGTAACGTGCAAGCTTTCTTT.